The next 15 T cell receptor beta chains were all read from a single sample in a study of beta chain features in type 1 diabetes. Reverse transcribing all isolated RNA meant expressed TCRB transcripts were sequenced. The table came from immunoSEQ multiplex PCR; TCRdb's copy has only in-frame clones and leaves some out. The repertoire includes some 250,000 clones, about 30% of them detected once, and roughly 4% sits in the top ten. The specimen sequenced was central memory CD4+ T cells from blood. All receptors derive from a man between 25 and 39 years old in good health.

A few counts support this clone. This chain uses TRBV11-2 with TRBJ2-3; 7 nucleotides align to TRBD1. Germline V gene data show CDR1 as SGHAT and CDR2 as FQNNGV. The length of the CDR3 is 13 residues. Trimming removed 3 bases from V and 7 bases from J; junction bases left unmatched: 4. DNA of the CDR3: TGTGCCAGCAGCTTGACAGGGTCAAATACGCAGTATTTT. As protein: CASSLTGSNTQYF.

This clone was detected ten times or more. This sequence joins TRBV4-3 and TRBJ2-1; 10 bases align to TRBD2. CDR3 size: 15 residues. The V and J ends lost 6 bases and 4 bases, in that order; junction bases with no gene match: 6. CDR1 is LGHNA and CDR2 is YSLEER in the germline V gene. CDR3 sequence (DNA): TGCGCCAGCAGTTGGGGAGCGGGAGGGTACAATGAGCAGTTCTTC. Translated, it gives CASSWGAGGYNEQFF.

The chain is built from TRBV28 and TRBJ2-7; perhaps TRBD1 as D (5 bases). Trimming pared 4 bases from V and 4 bases from J, leaving 11 bases between. The CDR3 runs 13 residues. Germline assignment: CDR1 MDHEN and CDR2 SYDVKM. CDR3 sequence (DNA): TGTGCCAGCAGTTCAAGACAGTTATACGAGCAGTACTTC. The encoded protein is CASSSRQLYEQYF. Drawing the rest from reference TRBV28 and TRBJ2-7, the complete variable domain is DVKVTQSSRYLVKRTGEKVFLECVQDMDHENMFWYRQDPGLGLRLIYFSYDVKMKEKGDIPEGYSVSREKKERFSLILESASTNQTSMYLCASSSRQLYEQYFGPGTRLTVT.

The chain combines TRBV6-6 with TRBJ1-1; D is perhaps TRBD1 (6 bases). V was shortened by 8 bases and J by 6 bases, with 16 bases between the two germline ends. CDR3 size: 13 residues. The germline CDR1 and CDR2 sequences are MNHNY and SVGAGI (reference sequence). CDR3 sequence (DNA): TGTGCCAGCCACAGGGTGGGGGGCTCTGAAGCTTTCTTT. As protein: CASHRVGGSEAFF.

This clone was counted between two and nine times. J is TRBJ1-1 and V is TRBV6-5; D call uncertain. Germline CDR1 reads MNHEY; CDR2 reads SVGAGI. The ends were cut back, 10 bases at V and 2 bases at J, with 17 bases in the middle. The CDR3 runs 14 residues. CDR3 coding DNA: TGTGCCATCAGGTGGAGGGAAAGTAACACTGAAGCTTTCTTT. Protein: CAIRWRESNTEAFF.

This clone was observed a handful of times. This rearrangement joins TRBV30 to TRBJ2-7, with TRBD1 identical over 10 bases. Looked up from germline, CDR1 is GTSNPN and CDR2 is SVGIG (reference sequence). The length of the CDR3 is 14 residues. The V and J ends lost 3 bases and 2 bases, in that order; junction bases with no gene match: 4. The DNA for the CDR3 is TGTGCCTGGAGGGGACAGGGGAAGGCCTACGAGCAGTACTTC. Translated, it gives CAWRGQGKAYEQYF. Full variable domain (missing parts from reference TRBV30 and TRBJ2-7): SQTIHQWPATLVQPVGSPLSLECTVEGTSNPNLYWYRQAAGRGLQLLFYSVGIGQISSEVPQNLSASRPQDRQFILSSKKLLLSDSGFYLCAWRGQGKAYEQYFGPGTRLTVT.

This clone has a handful of counts. The chain is built from TRBV5-5 and TRBJ2-7, with 7 bases fitting TRBD1. The germline gives CDR1 SGHKS, CDR2 YYEKEE (reference sequence). The trim removed 5 bases at V and 0 bases at J, leaving 11 bases unmatched. The CDR3 sequence is 16 residues long. The DNA for the CDR3 is TGTGCCAGCAGGCCCTTTTGGGACAGCAGCTCCTACGAGCAGTACTTC. This encodes CASRPFWDSSSYEQYF.

This clone came up a few times. The chain is built from TRBV30 and TRBJ1-2; a possible D gene is TRBD1 (6 bases). The germline V and J ends were trimmed by 0 bases and 4 bases, with 15 bases remaining between them. The CDR3 extends over 15 amino acids. From germline, CDR1 is GTSNPN and CDR2 SVGIG (reference sequence). CDR3 in amino acids: CAWSVTGGEGYGYTF. CDR3 DNA sequence: TGTGCCTGGAGTGTAACGGGGGGCGAAGGCTATGGCTACACCTTC.

This clone has a handful of counts. The V call is TRBV2, the J call TRBJ1-2; D gene uncertain. Germline assignment: CDR1 SNHLY and CDR2 FYNNEI. Deletions cut 3 bases from V and 4 bases from J, with 6 bases between. The CDR3 sequence is 12 residues long. CDR3 DNA: TGTGCCAGCAGTGAGGGATTCTATGGCTACACCTTC. Translating gives CASSEGFYGYTF.

This clone was counted only a few times. J is TRBJ2-3 and V is TRBV30; D ambiguous. The CDR3 consists of 13 residues. CDR1 and CDR2 (germline): GTSNPN, SVGIG (reference sequence). Between the trimmed V and J ends, which lost 3 bases and 8 bases, there was a span of 15 bases. CDR3: CAWSQTGLGTQYF. CDR3 sequence (DNA): TGTGCCTGGAGCCAGACTGGCTTAGGTACGCAGTATTTT.

This clone came up a few times. The chain combines TRBV5-4 with TRBJ2-5; the match to TRBD2 covers 13 bases. The ends lost 4 bases at V and 3 bases at J; junction bases unmatched: 6. The CDR3 is made up of 16 amino acids. Germline V lookup: CDR1 SGHNT, CDR2 YYREEE (reference sequence). CDR3 nucleotides: TGTGCCAGCAGCCAACAGGGACTAGCGGGGAAAGAGACCCAGTACTTC. This encodes CASSQQGLAGKETQYF.

The chain links TRBV5-4 to TRBJ2-1, with TRBD2 matching over 9 bases. J gave up 7 bases and V 0 bases, and 5 bases lay outside the gene matches. CDR3 length: 15 amino acids. CDR1 and CDR2 (germline): SGHNT, YYREEE (reference sequence). The CDR3 sequence is CASSLAGRGGNEQFF. As DNA, the CDR3 is TGTGCCAGCAGCTTGGCAGGGCGGGGGGGAAATGAGCAGTTCTTC.

The V call is TRBV4-3, the J call TRBJ2-7; TRBD1 is a possible D gene (6 bases). The CDR3 covers 15 residues. The V gene lost 1 base and the J gene lost 2 bases, with 12 bases spanning the gap. Germline lookup yields CDR1 LGHNA and CDR2 YSLEER. The CDR3 sequence: CASSQAYRATYEQYF. The CDR3 DNA sequence: TGCGCCAGCAGCCAAGCGTACAGGGCCACCTACGAGCAGTACTTC.

In this sample, this clone turned up a few times. The chain recombines TRBV10-3 with TRBJ1-1, with D hard to call. V was cut by 10 bases and J by 0 bases, with 12 bases left in between. Germline CDR1 ENHRY, CDR2 SYGVKD. CDR3 length equals 13 residues. The CDR3 region is CASLTGLNTEAFF. The CDR3 DNA is TGTGCCAGCCTCACCGGACTGAACACTGAAGCTTTCTTT.

In this sample, this clone turned up a few times. This chain connects TRBV4-3 to TRBJ2-5; 10 bases are shared with TRBD1. Germline lookup yields CDR1 LGHNA and CDR2 YSLEER. After removal of 3 bases from V and 3 bases from J, the junction contained 4 bases not matched to a gene. This CDR3 comprises 15 residues. The DNA for the CDR3 is TGCGCCAGCAGCCACGACGGGACAGGGGAAGAGACCCAGTACTTC. Residues: CASSHDGTGEETQYF.